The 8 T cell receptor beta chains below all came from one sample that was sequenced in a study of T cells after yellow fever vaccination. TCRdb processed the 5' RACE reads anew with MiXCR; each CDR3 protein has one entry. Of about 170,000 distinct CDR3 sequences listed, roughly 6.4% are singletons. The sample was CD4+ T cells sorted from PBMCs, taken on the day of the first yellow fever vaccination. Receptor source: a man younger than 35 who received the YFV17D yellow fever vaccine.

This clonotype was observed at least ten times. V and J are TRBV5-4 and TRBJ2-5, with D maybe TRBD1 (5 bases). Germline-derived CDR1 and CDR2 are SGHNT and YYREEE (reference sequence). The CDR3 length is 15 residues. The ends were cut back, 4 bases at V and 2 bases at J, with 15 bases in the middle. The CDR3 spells CASSANSGAQETQYF. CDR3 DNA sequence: TGTGCCAGCAGCGCGAACAGTGGGGCGCAAGAGACCCAGTACTTC.

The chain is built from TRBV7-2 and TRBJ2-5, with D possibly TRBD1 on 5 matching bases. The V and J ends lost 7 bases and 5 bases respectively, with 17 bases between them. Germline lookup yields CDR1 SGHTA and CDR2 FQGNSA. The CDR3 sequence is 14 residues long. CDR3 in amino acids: CASNPSRVMETQYF. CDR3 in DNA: TGTGCCAGCAACCCCTCCAGGGTAATGGAGACCCAGTACTTC.

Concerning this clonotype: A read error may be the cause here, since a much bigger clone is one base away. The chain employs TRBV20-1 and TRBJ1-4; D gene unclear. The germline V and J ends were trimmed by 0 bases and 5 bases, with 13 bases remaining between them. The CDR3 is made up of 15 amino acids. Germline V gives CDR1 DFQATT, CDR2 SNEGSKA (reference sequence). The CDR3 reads CSARDVMSGNEKLFF. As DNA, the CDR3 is TGCAGTGCTAGAGATGTCATGTCTGGGAATGAAAAACTGTTTTTT.

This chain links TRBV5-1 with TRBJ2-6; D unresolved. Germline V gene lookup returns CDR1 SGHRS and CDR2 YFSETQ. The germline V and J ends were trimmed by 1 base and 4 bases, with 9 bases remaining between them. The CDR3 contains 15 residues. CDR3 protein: CASSLTPGGANVLTF. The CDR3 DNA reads TGCGCCAGCAGCTTGACCCCGGGCGGGGCCAACGTCCTGACTTTC.

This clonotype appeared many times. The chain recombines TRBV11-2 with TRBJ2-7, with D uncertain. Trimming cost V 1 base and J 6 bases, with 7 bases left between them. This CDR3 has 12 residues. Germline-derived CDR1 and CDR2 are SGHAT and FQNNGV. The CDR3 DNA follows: TGTGCCAGCAGCTTAGCCGGGCTCGAGCAGTACTTC. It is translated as CASSLAGLEQYF.

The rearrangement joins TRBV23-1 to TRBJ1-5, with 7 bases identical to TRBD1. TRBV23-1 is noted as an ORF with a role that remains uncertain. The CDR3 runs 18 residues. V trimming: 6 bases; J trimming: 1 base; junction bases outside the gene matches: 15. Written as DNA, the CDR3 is TGCGCCAGCAGCCCCAATGGGAACAGGGGATGGAGCAATCAGCCCCAGCATTTT. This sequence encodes CASSPNGNRGWSNQPQHF.

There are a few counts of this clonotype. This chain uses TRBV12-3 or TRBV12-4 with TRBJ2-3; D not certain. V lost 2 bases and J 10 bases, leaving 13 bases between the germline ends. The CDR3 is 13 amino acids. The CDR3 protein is CASSLLSDSPQYF. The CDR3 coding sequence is TGTGCCAGCAGTTTACTATCCGATAGCCCGCAGTATTTT.

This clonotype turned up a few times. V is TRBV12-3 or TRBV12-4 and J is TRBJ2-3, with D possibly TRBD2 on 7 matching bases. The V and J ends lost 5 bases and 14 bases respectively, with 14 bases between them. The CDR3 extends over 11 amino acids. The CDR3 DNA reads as TGTGCCAGCAGTACCCGGGGGGCCGGGTATTTT. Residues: CASSTRGAGYF.